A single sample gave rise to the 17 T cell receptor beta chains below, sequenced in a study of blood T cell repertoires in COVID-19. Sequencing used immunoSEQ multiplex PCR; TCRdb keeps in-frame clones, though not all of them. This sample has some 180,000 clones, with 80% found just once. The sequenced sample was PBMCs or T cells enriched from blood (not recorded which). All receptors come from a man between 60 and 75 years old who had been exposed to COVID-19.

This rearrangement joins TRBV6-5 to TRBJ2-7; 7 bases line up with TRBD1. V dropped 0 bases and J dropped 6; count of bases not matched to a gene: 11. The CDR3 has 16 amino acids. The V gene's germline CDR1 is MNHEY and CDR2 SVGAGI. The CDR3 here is CASSYSAGDRVAEQYF. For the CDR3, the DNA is TGTGCCAGCAGTTACTCGGCGGGTGACAGGGTGGCCGAGCAGTACTTC.

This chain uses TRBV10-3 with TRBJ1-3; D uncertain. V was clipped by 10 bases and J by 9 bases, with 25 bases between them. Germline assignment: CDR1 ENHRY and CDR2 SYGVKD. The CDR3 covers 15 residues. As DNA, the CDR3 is TGTGCCACCGTGGAGACGAGCACACTGACGGGCACCATATATTTT. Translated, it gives CATVETSTLTGTIYF.

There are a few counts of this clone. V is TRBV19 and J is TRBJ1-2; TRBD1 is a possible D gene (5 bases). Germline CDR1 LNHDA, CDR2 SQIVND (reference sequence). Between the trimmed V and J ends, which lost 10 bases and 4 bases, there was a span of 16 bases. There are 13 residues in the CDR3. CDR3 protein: CATTSGWGYGYTF. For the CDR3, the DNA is TGTGCCACAACATCAGGGTGGGGCTATGGCTACACCTTC.

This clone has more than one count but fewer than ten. This CDR3 reads CASSLRGSSPGEQYF. The CDR3, as DNA: TGTGCCAGCAGCTTAAGGGGGTCCTCTCCAGGCGAGCAGTACTTC. This chain uses TRBV7-2 with TRBJ2-7; TRBD1 might be the D (6 bases). Deletions cut 2 bases from V and 6 bases from J, with 17 bases between. The V gene's germline CDR1 is SGHTA and CDR2 FQGNSA. The CDR3 covers 15 residues.

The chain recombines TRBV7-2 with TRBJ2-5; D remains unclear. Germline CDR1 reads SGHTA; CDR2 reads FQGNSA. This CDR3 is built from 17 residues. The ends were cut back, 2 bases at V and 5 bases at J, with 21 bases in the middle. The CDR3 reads CASSLNSARRNLETQYF. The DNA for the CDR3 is TGTGCCAGCAGCTTAAACTCAGCGAGGCGGAACCTCGAGACCCAGTACTTC.

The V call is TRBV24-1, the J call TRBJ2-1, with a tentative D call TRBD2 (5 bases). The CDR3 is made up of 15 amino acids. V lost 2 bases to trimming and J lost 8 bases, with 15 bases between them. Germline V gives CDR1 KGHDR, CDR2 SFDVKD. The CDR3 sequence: CATSDSPNREDEQFF. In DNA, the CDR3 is TGTGCCACCAGTGATTCTCCGAATCGGGAAGATGAGCAGTTCTTC.

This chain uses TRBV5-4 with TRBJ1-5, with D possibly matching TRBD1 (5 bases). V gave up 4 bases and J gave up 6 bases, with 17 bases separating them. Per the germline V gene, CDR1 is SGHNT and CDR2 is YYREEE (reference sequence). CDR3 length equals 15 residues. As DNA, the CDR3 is TGTGCCAGCAGCCCCGGCGGCCAGGGCGCTCAGCCCCAGCATTTT. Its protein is CASSPGGQGAQPQHF.

CDR3 DNA sequence: TGTGCCATCTCTGGGGATGGGGCTAGCGGGACGATCACAGATACGCAGTATTTT. Translation gives CAISGDGASGTITDTQYF. The chain couples TRBV10-3 to TRBJ2-3, with 9 bases aligning to TRBD2. Looked up from germline, CDR1 is ENHRY and CDR2 is SYGVKD. The J segment lost 2 bases and the V segment lost 8 bases, leaving 17 bases of the junction unmatched. CDR3 length: 18 residues.

In DNA, the CDR3 is TGTGCCACCAGTGGAGTTCAGACAGGGTTGGGGTCAGATACGCAGTATTTT. Protein: CATSGVQTGLGSDTQYF. The chain combines TRBV24-1 with TRBJ2-3; 7 bases fit TRBD1. CDR1 and CDR2 from the germline V gene are KGHDR and SFDVKD. CDR3 length: 17 residues. The trim removed 5 bases at V and 4 bases at J, leaving 14 bases unmatched.

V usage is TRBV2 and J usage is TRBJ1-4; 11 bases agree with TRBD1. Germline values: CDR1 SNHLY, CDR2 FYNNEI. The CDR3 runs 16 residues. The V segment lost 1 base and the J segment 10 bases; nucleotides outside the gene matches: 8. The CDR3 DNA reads TGTGCCAGCAGTGAAGGGACAGGGGGCGGGACGGGAAAACTGTTTTTT. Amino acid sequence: CASSEGTGGGTGKLFF.

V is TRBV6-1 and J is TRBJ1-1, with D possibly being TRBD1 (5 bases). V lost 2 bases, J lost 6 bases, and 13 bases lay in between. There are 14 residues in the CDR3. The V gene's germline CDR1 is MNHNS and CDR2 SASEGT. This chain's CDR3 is CASSESWGAAEAFF. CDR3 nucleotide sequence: TGTGCCAGCAGTGAAAGCTGGGGCGCCGCTGAAGCTTTCTTT.

The CDR3 sequence is CASRRAGGIYGYTF. Written as DNA, the CDR3 is TGTGCCAGCAGGCGAGCCGGAGGCATCTATGGCTACACCTTC. The chain joins TRBV27 to TRBJ1-2; D not certain. The germline V gene encodes CDR1 MNHEY and CDR2 SMNVEV (reference sequence). Deletions cut 6 bases from V and 4 bases from J, with 15 bases between. The CDR3 is 14 amino acids.

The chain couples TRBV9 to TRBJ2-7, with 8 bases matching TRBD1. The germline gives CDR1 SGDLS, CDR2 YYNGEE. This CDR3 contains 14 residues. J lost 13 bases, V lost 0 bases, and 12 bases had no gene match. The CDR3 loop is CASSVEDRAGPRYF. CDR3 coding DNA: TGTGCCAGCAGCGTAGAGGACAGGGCCGGACCCCGTTACTTC.

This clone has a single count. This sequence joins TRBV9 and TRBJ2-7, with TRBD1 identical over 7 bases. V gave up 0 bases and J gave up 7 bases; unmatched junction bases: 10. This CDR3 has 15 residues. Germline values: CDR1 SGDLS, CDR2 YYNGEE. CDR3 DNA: TGTGCCAGCAGCGTAGTAGGGACAGAGTCCGCGGAGCAGTACTTC. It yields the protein CASSVVGTESAEQYF.

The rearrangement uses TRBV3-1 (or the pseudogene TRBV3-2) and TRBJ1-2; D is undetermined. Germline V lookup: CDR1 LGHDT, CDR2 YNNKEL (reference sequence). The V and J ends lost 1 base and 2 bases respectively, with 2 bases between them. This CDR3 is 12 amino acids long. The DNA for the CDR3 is TGTGCCAGCAGCCAAGCGAACTATGGCTACACCTTC. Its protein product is CASSQANYGYTF.

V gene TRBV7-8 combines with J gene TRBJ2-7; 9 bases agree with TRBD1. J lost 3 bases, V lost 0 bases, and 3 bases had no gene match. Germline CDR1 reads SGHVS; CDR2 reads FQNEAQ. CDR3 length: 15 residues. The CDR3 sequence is CASSLAGQGGYEQYF. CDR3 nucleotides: TGTGCCAGCAGCTTAGCGGGACAGGGCGGCTACGAGCAGTACTTC.

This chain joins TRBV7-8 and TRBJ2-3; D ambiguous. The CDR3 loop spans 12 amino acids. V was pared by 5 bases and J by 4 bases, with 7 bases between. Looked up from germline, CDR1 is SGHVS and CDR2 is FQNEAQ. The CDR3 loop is CASSPLSDTQYF. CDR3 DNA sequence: TGTGCCAGCAGCCCCTTGTCAGATACGCAGTATTTT.